This TCR beta chain was recovered during a study of OX40 agonist ivuxolimab in advanced cancers. Regarding the research as a whole: Ivuxolimab was an agonistic, fully human IgG2 monoclonal antibody directed against OX40 (CD134), a costimulatory receptor. Intravenous ivuxolimab was administered to patients every 2 weeks at six dose levels: 0.01, 0.1, 0.3, 1.5, 3 and 10 mg/kg. Among the 52 dose-escalation patients, roughly 20 had hepatocellular carcinoma, around 15 melanoma, 9 renal cell carcinoma and 9 head and neck cancer. In the dose-escalation cohort, roughly 82% of patients were male, and the mean age was roughly 60 years with a range of roughly 23 to 79. Patients were allowed to have had prior anti-PD-1, anti-PD-L1 or anti-CTLA-4 therapy, and approximately 40% of the dose-escalation patients had been treated with checkpoint inhibitors. Partial responses occurred in three dose-escalation patients, of whom one had hepatocellular carcinoma and two had cutaneous melanoma. The point of sequencing TCRbeta in the periphery was to test whether ivuxolimab changed TCR sequence diversity and drove clonal T-cell expansion. The paper describes the monotherapy dose-escalation part (N of about 57 patients) of the phase I trial of ivuxolimab.

Patients with autoimmune disease history or receiving systemic immunosuppression were excluded from the trial. Peripheral blood for TCR sequencing was drawn from every dose cohort at baseline, at cycle 4 day 1 and at cycle 7 day 1. Samples were obtained from an open-label, multicenter, first-in-human phase I dose-escalation trial of ivuxolimab. Adults with locally advanced or metastatic melanoma, renal cell, hepatocellular, or head and neck squamous cell carcinoma were enrolled in the trial. CD4+ and CD8+ T cells were sorted separately from peripheral blood before TCR sequencing. A single count supports this clone. The antigen it binds to is not known. Base qualities were left out, and no much larger clone turns up one base away. The CDR3 sequence holds 12 residues, the cysteine and phenylalanine included. Kept here is only the CDR3 DNA, which spans 36 bases and is read in frame from base 1. At the junction V is shortened by 2 bases and J by 4 bases, with 2 bases in between.

Summary of the overall study and its limitations: On average, CD8+ T cells showed more expanded clones than CD4+ T cells after ivuxolimab. The antigen specificity of the clonally expanded peripheral T cells was not determined. In partial responders in the 0.1-3.0 mg/kg groups, normalized peripheral clonal expansion was found to be among the lowest, especially among CD8+ T cells. Clonal expansion of both CD4+ and CD8+ blood T cells was observed from baseline to week 6 at doses 0.1 to 3.0 mg/kg. Low levels of normalized T-cell clonal expansion were also shown by some nonresponding patients.

For sequencing of the TCRbeta CDR3 region, genomic DNA was extracted from the sorted cells. TCRbeta CDR3 regions were sequenced using the immunoSEQ Assay. TCRdb holds this immuneACCESS table with in-frame rearrangements only. Some clones are missing; in checked studies, unresolved V genes explain under half, and the rest has no known cause. This sample is represented by roughly 83,000 clones; less than 85% of them were singletons. Of the sample, 6.5% to 8% falls within the top ten clones. The receptor was isolated from an adult with an advanced solid tumor such as melanoma, head and neck, liver or kidney cancer. Here the chain combines TRBV7-1 and TRBJ2-2, with the identity of the D gene unclear. TRBV7-1 is labeled an ORF, and its function is uncertain. The sample was CD4+ or CD8+ T cells sorted from blood, taken in a trial of the OX40 agonist ivuxolimab. The CDR3 protein sequence reads: CASSSLTGELFF. The sequence in DNA is TGTGCCAGCAGCTCACTCACCGGGGAGCTGTTTTTT.